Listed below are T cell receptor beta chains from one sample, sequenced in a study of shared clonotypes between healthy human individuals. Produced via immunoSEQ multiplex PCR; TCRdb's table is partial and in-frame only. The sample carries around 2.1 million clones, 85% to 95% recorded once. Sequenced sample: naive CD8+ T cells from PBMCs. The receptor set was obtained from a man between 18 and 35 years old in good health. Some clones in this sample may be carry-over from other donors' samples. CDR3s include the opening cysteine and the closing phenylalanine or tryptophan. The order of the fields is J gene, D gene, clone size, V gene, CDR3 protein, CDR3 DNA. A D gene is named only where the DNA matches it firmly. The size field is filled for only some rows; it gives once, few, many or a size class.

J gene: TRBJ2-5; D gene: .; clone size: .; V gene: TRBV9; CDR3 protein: CASNEGLYGETQYF; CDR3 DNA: TGTGCCAGCAACGAAGGGCTGTATGGAGAGACCCAGTACTTC
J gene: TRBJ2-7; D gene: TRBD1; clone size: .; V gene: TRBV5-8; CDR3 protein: CASSPDRRFYEQYF; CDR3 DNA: TGTGCCAGCAGCCCGGACAGGCGCTTCTACGAGCAGTACTTC
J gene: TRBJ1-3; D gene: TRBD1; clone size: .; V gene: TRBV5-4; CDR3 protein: CASSLLTGGSGNTIYF; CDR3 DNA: TGTGCCAGCAGCTTGTTAACAGGGGGCTCTGGAAACACCATATATTTT
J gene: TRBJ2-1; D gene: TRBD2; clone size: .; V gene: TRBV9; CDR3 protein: CASTLGGSFNEQFF; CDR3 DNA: TGTGCCAGCACCCTAGGCGGGAGTTTCAATGAGCAGTTCTTC
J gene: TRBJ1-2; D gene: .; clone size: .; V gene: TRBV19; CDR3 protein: CASRERGYGYTF; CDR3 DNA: TGTGCCAGTAGGGAGAGGGGCTATGGCTACACCTTC
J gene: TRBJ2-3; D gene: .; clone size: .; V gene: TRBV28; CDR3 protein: CASSSGPPSVGTDTQYF; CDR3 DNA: TGTGCCAGCAGTTCCGGGCCTCCCTCGGTCGGCACAGATACGCAGTATTTT
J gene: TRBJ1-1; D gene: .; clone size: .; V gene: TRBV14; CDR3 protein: CASSFVPRAQPNTEAFF; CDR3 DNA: TGTGCCAGCAGCTTCGTCCCCAGGGCACAGCCGAACACTGAAGCTTTCTTT
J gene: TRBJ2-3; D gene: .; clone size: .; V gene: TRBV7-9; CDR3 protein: CASSITGDTQYF; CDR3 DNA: TGTGCCAGCAGCATAACAGGGGATACGCAGTATTTT
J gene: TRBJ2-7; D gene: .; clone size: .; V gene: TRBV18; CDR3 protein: CASSPGWEQYF; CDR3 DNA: TGTGCCAGCTCACCAGGGTGGGAGCAGTACTTC
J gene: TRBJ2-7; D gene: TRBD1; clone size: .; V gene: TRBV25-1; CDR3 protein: CASAEYTGGRSSYEQYF; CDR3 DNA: TGTGCCAGCGCGGAGTACACAGGGGGACGTAGCTCCTACGAGCAGTACTTC
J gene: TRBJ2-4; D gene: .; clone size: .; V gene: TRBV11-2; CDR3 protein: CASSLDFTGSVNIQYF; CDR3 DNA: TGTGCCAGCAGCTTAGATTTCACAGGGTCGGTAAACATTCAGTACTTC
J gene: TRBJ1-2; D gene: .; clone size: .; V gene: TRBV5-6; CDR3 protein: CASSGGSDTYYGYTF; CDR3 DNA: TGTGCCAGCAGCGGAGGATCGGACACCTACTATGGCTACACCTTC
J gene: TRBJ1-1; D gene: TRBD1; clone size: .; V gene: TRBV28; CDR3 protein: CASSFLMGQGPEAFF; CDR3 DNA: TGTGCCAGCAGTTTCCTTATGGGACAGGGACCTGAAGCTTTCTTT
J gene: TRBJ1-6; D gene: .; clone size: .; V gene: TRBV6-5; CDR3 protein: CASSYSDGPGSPLHF; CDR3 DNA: TGTGCCAGCAGTTACTCAGACGGCCCGGGTTCACCCCTCCACTTT
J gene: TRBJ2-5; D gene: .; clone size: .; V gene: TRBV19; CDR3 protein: CASRVEPDQETQYF; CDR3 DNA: TGTGCCAGTAGGGTCGAGCCCGACCAAGAGACCCAGTACTTC
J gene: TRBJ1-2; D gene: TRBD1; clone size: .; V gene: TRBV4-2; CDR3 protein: CASSPKQGFVDYGYTF; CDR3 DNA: TGTGCCAGCAGCCCAAAACAGGGGTTCGTCGACTATGGCTACACCTTC
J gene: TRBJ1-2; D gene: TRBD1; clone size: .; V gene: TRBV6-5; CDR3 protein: CASSYSQGARYGYTF; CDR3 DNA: TGTGCCAGCAGTTACTCACAGGGGGCGCGCTATGGCTACACCTTC
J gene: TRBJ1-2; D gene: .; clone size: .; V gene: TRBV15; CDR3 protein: CATSSPLRWGYTF; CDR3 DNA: TGTGCCACCAGCAGCCCCCTACGCTGGGGCTACACCTTC
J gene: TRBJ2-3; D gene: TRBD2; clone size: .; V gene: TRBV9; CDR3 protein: CASSSRGSKGDTQYF; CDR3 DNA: TGTGCCAGCAGCTCCCGCGGGAGTAAAGGAGATACGCAGTATTTT
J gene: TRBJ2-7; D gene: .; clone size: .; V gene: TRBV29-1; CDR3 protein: CSVELQNSYEQYF; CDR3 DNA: TGCAGCGTTGAATTACAGAACTCCTACGAGCAGTACTTC
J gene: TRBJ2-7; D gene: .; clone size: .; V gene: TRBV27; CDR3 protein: CASSFQAGSPSEQYF; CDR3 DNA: TGTGCCAGCAGTTTTCAGGCGGGGAGTCCCTCCGAGCAGTACTTC
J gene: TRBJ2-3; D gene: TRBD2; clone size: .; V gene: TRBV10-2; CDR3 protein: CATSSVAGELDTQYF; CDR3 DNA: TGCGCCACTTCGTCGGTAGCGGGAGAATTGGATACGCAGTATTTT
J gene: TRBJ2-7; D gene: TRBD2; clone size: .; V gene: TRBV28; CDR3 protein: CASRRGGDTYEQYF; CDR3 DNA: TGTGCCAGCAGACGTGGGGGGGATACCTACGAGCAGTACTTC
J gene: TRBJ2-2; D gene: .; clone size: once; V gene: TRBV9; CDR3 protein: CASSPSTSVPPGELFF; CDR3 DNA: TGTGCCAGCAGCCCGTCGACTAGTGTTCCCCCCGGGGAGCTGTTTTTT
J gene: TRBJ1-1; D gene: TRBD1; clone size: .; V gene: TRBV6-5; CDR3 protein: CASSYKQGANTEAFF; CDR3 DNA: TGTGCCAGCAGTTACAAACAGGGGGCAAACACTGAAGCTTTCTTT
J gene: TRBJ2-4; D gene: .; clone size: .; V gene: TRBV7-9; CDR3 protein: CASSLGKDIQYF; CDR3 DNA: TGTGCCAGCAGCTTAGGTAAAGACATTCAGTACTTC
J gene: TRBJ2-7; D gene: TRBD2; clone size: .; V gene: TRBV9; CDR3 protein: CASSRTSGRMPYEQYF; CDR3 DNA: TGTGCCAGCAGTCGGACTAGCGGGAGGATGCCCTACGAGCAGTACTTC
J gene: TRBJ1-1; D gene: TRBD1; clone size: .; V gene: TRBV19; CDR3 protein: CASSIQGAGAEAFF; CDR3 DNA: TGTGCCAGTAGTATACAGGGGGCAGGGGCTGAAGCTTTCTTT
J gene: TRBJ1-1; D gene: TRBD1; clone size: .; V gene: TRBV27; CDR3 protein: CASKSGGVNTEAFF; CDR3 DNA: TGTGCCAGCAAGTCAGGGGGCGTGAACACTGAAGCTTTCTTT
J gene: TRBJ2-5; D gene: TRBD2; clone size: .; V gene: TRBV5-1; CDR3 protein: CASSLAGRSGRDKETQYF; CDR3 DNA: TGCGCCAGCAGCTTGGCCGGGCGTAGCGGGAGAGATAAGGAGACCCAGTACTTC
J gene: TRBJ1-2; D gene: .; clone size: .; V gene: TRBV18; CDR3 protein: CASSPIAGSYTF; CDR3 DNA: TGTGCCAGCTCACCAATTGCTGGAAGCTACACCTTC
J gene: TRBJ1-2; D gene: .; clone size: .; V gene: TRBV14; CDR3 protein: CASSPGIGPYGYTF; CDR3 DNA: TGTGCCAGCAGCCCAGGGATCGGCCCGTATGGCTACACCTTC
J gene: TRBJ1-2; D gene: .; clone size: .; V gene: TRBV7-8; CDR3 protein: CASSSPLCF; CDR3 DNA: TGTGCCAGCAGCTCCCCTTTATGCTTC
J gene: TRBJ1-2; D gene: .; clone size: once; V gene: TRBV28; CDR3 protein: CASSWGGTGYGYTF; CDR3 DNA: TGTGCCAGCAGCTGGGGAGGGACGGGCTATGGCTACACCTTC
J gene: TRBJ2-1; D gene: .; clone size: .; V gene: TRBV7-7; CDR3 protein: CASSPHMDLMAGAYNEQFF; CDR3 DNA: TGTGCCAGCAGCCCCCATATGGACCTTATGGCGGGTGCTTACAATGAGCAGTTCTTC
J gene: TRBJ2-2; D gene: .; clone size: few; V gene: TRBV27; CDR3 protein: CASSFGTGELFF; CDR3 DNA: TGTGCCAGCAGTTTTGGCACCGGGGAGCTGTTTTTT
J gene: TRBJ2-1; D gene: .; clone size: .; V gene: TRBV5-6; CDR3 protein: CASTPAGTTYNEQFF; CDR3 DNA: TGTGCCAGCACTCCGGCCGGGACCACCTACAATGAGCAGTTCTTC
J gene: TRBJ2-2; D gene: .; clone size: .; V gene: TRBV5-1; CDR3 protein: CASSTGPAGVTGELFF; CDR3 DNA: TGCGCCAGCAGCACAGGACCCGCCGGGGTCACCGGGGAGCTGTTTTTT
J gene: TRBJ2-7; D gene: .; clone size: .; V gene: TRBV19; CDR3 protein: CASSTRQLNVHEQYF; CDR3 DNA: TGTGCCAGTAGCACGAGACAGTTGAATGTCCACGAGCAGTACTTC
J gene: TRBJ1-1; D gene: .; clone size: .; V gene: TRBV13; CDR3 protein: CASSLKGGGTSPTNTEAFF; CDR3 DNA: TGTGCCAGCAGCTTAAAGGGGGGCGGGACGAGTCCCACGAACACTGAAGCTTTCTTT